One sample yielded the 24 T cell receptor beta chains listed below, sequenced in a study of shared clonotypes between healthy human individuals. Clones were read by immunoSEQ multiplex PCR, and TCRdb kept only the in-frame ones, dropping some. The sample lists some 1,100,000 clones, approximately 80% occurring once. The sequencing sample was made of memory CD4+ T cells from PBMCs. Subset meaning: CD45RA-negative fraction. The receptors were sampled from a man aged 18 to 29 in good health. Some clones in this sample may be carry-over from other donors' samples.

J is TRBJ1-2 and V is TRBV30, with D unclear. This CDR3 is 12 amino acids long. Trimming removed 0 bases at V and 0 bases at J, with 2 bases between. CDR1 and CDR2 from the germline V gene are GTSNPN and SVGIG (reference sequence). In DNA form, the CDR3 reads TGTGCCTGGAGTGTAACTAACTATGGCTACACCTTC. The encoded protein is CAWSVTNYGYTF.

This clone showed up just a few times. The chain joins TRBV27 to TRBJ2-5; no clear D gene. V gave up 11 bases and J gave up 5 bases, with 15 bases separating them. The CDR3 has 12 residues. Looked up from germline, CDR1 is MNHEY and CDR2 is SMNVEV (reference sequence). The CDR3 sequence is CAFPATGETQYF. Here the CDR3 DNA reads TGTGCCTTTCCGGCCACTGGGGAGACCCAGTACTTC.

The genes are TRBV4-1 and TRBJ1-4; D might be TRBD1 (6 bases). The V end was cut by 4 bases, the J end by 3 bases, with 12 bases between. The CDR3 is 15 amino acids. In germline, CDR1 is MGHRA, CDR2 YSYEKL. This CDR3 reads CASSPTGSANEKLFF. The CDR3 bases are TGCGCCAGCAGCCCTACAGGGTCGGCTAATGAAAAACTGTTTTTT.

Note on this clone: The same CDR3 can be traced to other DNA sequences in this sample. V usage is TRBV20-1 and J usage is TRBJ2-3, with a tentative D call TRBD1 (5 bases). CDR3 length: 11 amino acids. The V end lost 3 bases, the J end lost 5 bases, and 6 bases lay between the germline ends. CDR1 and CDR2 (germline): DFQATT, SNEGSKA (reference sequence). CDR3 DNA sequence: TGCAGTGCTAGCCAGGGAGATACGCAGTATTTT. Amino acid sequence: CSASQGDTQYF.

The genes are TRBV2 and TRBJ1-4; 9 nucleotides line up with TRBD1. The J segment lost 5 bases and the V segment lost 7 bases, leaving 5 bases of the junction unmatched. The CDR3 runs to 14 residues. Germline V gene data show CDR1 as SNHLY and CDR2 as FYNNEI. This CDR3 is CASNFDRGNEKLFF. The DNA for the CDR3 is TGTGCCAGCAACTTTGACAGGGGGAATGAAAAACTGTTTTTT.

The V gene is TRBV7-3, the J gene TRBJ2-6; no clear D gene. Trimming left V 5 bases short and J 2 bases short, with 7 bases between. The CDR3 has 14 amino acids. Germline V gene lookup returns CDR1 SGHTA and CDR2 FQGTGA. The CDR3: CASSPGAGANVLTF. In DNA form, the CDR3 reads TGTGCCAGCAGCCCGGGCGCTGGGGCCAACGTCCTGACTTTC.

The rearrangement joins TRBV27 to TRBJ2-2; tentatively, D is TRBD1 (7 bases). V was shortened by 0 bases and J by 4 bases, with 12 bases between the two germline ends. This CDR3 is built from 16 residues. Per germline, CDR1 MNHEY and CDR2 SMNVEV (reference sequence). CDR3: CASSLSQGGATGELFF. The CDR3 DNA reads as TGTGCCAGCAGTTTATCGCAGGGGGGAGCCACCGGGGAGCTGTTTTTT.

The chain carries TRBV6-1 and TRBJ1-5, with a tentative D call TRBD1 (6 bases). In germline, CDR1 is MNHNS, CDR2 SASEGT. V dropped 6 bases and J dropped 4 bases, with 13 bases sitting between them. The CDR3 sequence is 14 residues long. The DNA for the CDR3 is TGTGCCAGCAGGAAGGGGGGCCTGAATCAGCCCCAGCATTTT. Translating gives CASRKGGLNQPQHF.

The J gene is TRBJ2-7, the V gene TRBV30; no firm D call. This CDR3 has 14 amino acids. Germline CDR1 and CDR2: GTSNPN and SVGIG (reference sequence). V was shortened by 4 bases and J by 0 bases, with 13 bases between the two germline ends. CDR3 in amino acids: CAWKVWGSSYEQYF. The CDR3 DNA follows: TGTGCCTGGAAGGTCTGGGGAAGCTCCTACGAGCAGTACTTC.

This chain joins TRBV9 and TRBJ2-2, with 11 bases that match TRBD2. There are 16 residues in the CDR3. Losses at the gene ends were 3 bases for V and 3 bases for J; bases not matched to a gene: 4. Germline V gives CDR1 SGDLS, CDR2 YYNGEE. CDR3 nucleotide sequence: TGTGCCAGCAGCGCTACTAGCGGGGGTTACACCGGGGAGCTGTTTTTT. This gives the protein CASSATSGGYTGELFF.

V and J are TRBV10-3 and TRBJ2-7, with a weak D call TRBD1 (5 bases). The ends were cut back, 3 bases at V and 4 bases at J, with 13 bases in the middle. CDR3 size: 14 residues. Germline CDR1 reads ENHRY; CDR2 reads SYGVKD. CDR3 bases: TGTGCCATCAGTGACTCAGGGCATAATTACGAGCAGTACTTC. Its translation is CAISDSGHNYEQYF.

The CDR3 nucleotides are TGTGCCAGCAGTTCAATACCGGCAGCTGAGCAGTTCTTC. Amino acids: CASSSIPAAEQFF. The V gene is TRBV6-5, the J gene TRBJ2-1; D remains unclear. Between the trimmed V and J ends, which lost 4 bases and 9 bases, there was a span of 13 bases. Germline-derived CDR1 and CDR2 are MNHEY and SVGAGI. The CDR3 has 13 residues.

The genes are TRBV6-1 and TRBJ2-1; 8 nucleotides line up with TRBD2. The V gene end was trimmed by 4 bases and the J gene end by 3 bases; junction bases not matched to a gene: 8. Germline V lookup: CDR1 MNHNS, CDR2 SASEGT. This CDR3 contains 16 residues. The DNA of the CDR3 is TGTGCCAGCAGTGCCCTAGCGGGCCCACTCTACAATGAGCAGTTCTTC. It yields the protein CASSALAGPLYNEQFF.

This rearrangement joins TRBV14 to TRBJ2-7, with 10 bases fitting TRBD1. Germline CDR1 SGHDN, CDR2 FVKESK. V gave up 0 bases and J gave up 7 bases; unmatched junction bases: 9. CDR3 length: 16 residues. This chain's CDR3 is CASSQDVGQGTGEQYF. CDR3 nucleotides: TGTGCCAGCAGCCAAGATGTGGGACAGGGGACAGGGGAGCAGTACTTC.

The rearrangement links TRBV6-1 to TRBJ2-7; no firm D call. The ends were cut back, 7 bases at V and 5 bases at J, with 15 bases in the middle. The CDR3 totals 13 residues. The germline V gene has CDR1 MNHNS and CDR2 SASEGT. The CDR3 nucleotides are TGTGCCAGCACCCCATGGCCTTTTAACGAGCAGTACTTC. It is translated as CASTPWPFNEQYF.

The V gene is TRBV5-6, the J gene TRBJ2-2; D possibly corresponds to TRBD1 (5 bases). Germline V gene lookup returns CDR1 SGHDT and CDR2 YYEEEE. Trimming removed 1 base at V and 6 bases at J, with 13 bases between. The CDR3 covers 15 residues. Here the CDR3 reads CASSLLGGAAGELFF. DNA of the CDR3: TGTGCCAGCAGCTTGTTAGGTGGGGCGGCCGGGGAGCTGTTTTTT.

The CDR3 protein is CASSLPGINEKLFF. In nucleotides, the CDR3 is TGTGCCAGCAGTTTACCGGGGATCAATGAAAAACTGTTTTTT. The rearrangement links TRBV28 to TRBJ1-4; D call uncertain. Germline CDR1 MDHEN, CDR2 SYDVKM. Deletions cut 2 bases from V and 5 bases from J, with 9 bases between. CDR3 size: 14 residues.

This chain connects TRBV14 to TRBJ1-1; a weak D match, TRBD1 (5 bases). The CDR3 runs 13 residues. V shed 0 bases and J shed 11 bases, with 13 bases lying between them. CDR1 is SGHDN and CDR2 is FVKESK in the germline V gene. DNA of the CDR3: TGTGCCAGCAGCCAAGATTGGCGGGGGACGGCTTTCTTT. It yields the protein CASSQDWRGTAFF.

V gene TRBV5-4 combines with J gene TRBJ2-4, with 11 bases that match TRBD1. The CDR3 loop spans 15 amino acids. The trim removed 4 bases at V and 7 bases at J, leaving 7 bases unmatched. Germline values: CDR1 SGHNT, CDR2 YYREEE (reference sequence). The CDR3 DNA reads TGTGCCAGCAGCAGGACAGGGGGCGTAGGGAACATTCAGTACTTC. Protein product: CASSRTGGVGNIQYF. Drawing the rest from reference TRBV5-4 and TRBJ2-4, the complete variable domain is ETGVTQSPTHLIKTRGQQVTLRCSSQSGHNTVSWYQQALGQGPQFIFQYYREEENGRGNFPPRFSGLQFPNYSSELNVNALELDDSALYLCASSRTGGVGNIQYFGAGTRLSVL.

This chain joins TRBV6-6 and TRBJ2-5; possible D gene TRBD1, 5 bases. Near its end, the DNA agrees better with TRBJ2-7, so the J call may be wrong. Germline V gene lookup returns CDR1 MNHNY and CDR2 SVGAGI (reference sequence). This CDR3 has 11 amino acids. CDR3 sequence: CASRHQGEQYF. CDR3 DNA: TGTGCCAGCAGACACCAGGGCGAGCAGTACTTC.

This clone was seen a handful of times. The chain links TRBV7-3 to TRBJ1-1; the D gene is possibly TRBD1 (6 bases). The CDR3 sequence is 15 residues long. The germline CDR1 and CDR2 sequences are SGHTA and FQGTGA. V lost 6 bases and J 3 bases, leaving 17 bases between the germline ends. This CDR3 is CASSLRQVWDTEAFF. Here the CDR3 DNA reads TGTGCCAGCAGTCTCCGACAGGTTTGGGACACTGAAGCTTTCTTT.

The V call is TRBV5-1, the J call TRBJ1-1; perhaps TRBD1 as D (6 bases). This CDR3 has 14 amino acids. In germline, CDR1 is SGHRS, CDR2 YFSETQ. V lost 3 bases and J lost 0, with 9 bases in between. The CDR3 sequence is CASSSRTVNTEAFF. CDR3 DNA sequence: TGCGCCAGCAGCTCCAGGACAGTGAACACTGAAGCTTTCTTT.

The chain has TRBV29-1 and TRBJ1-5, with D tentatively TRBD1 (5 bases). The germline V gene has CDR1 SQVTM and CDR2 ANQGSEA. The CDR3 is 13 residues long. V was pared by 4 bases and J by 5 bases, with 12 bases between. The DNA for the CDR3 is TGCAGCGTTGGGACTGGGGCCTATCAGCCCCAGCATTTT. Residues: CSVGTGAYQPQHF.

This clone came up a few times. The chain joins TRBV5-6 to TRBJ2-1; 9 bases align to TRBD2. Trimming cost V 4 bases and J 5 bases; bases outside gene matches: 10. Germline-derived CDR1 and CDR2 are SGHDT and YYEEEE. The CDR3 is 16 residues long. CDR3 bases: TGTGCCAGCAGCGGATTAGCGGGAGTTTCCCACAATGAGCAGTTCTTC. Translation gives CASSGLAGVSHNEQFF.